These 24 T cell receptor beta chains were all obtained from the same sample, sequenced in a study of PD-L1 blockade in urothelial cancer. As to time point: pretreatment peripheral blood. Libraries were prepared by immunoSEQ multiplex PCR; TCRdb keeps only in-frame clonotypes and omits some of them. This table has about 86,000 clones, about 83% appearing once. The sample in question was PBMCs, obtained around atezolizumab (anti-PD-L1) treatment. The origin of the receptors is a man aged 60 to 75 with urothelial cancer.

The chain couples TRBV6-5 to TRBJ2-1; tentative D call: TRBD2 (6 bases). The V and J ends lost 0 bases and 7 bases respectively, with 16 bases between them. CDR1 is MNHEY, CDR2 SVGAGI, per germline. The CDR3 loop spans 16 amino acids. Here the CDR3 DNA reads TGTGCCAGCAGTTACTCGGTTTTCGGGAGTCGGAATGAGCAGTTCTTC. Protein product: CASSYSVFGSRNEQFF.

The chain is built from TRBV11-2 and TRBJ2-6, with 8 bases identical to TRBD1. V was pared by 1 base and J by 2 bases, with 1 base of the junction left unmatched. This CDR3 has 16 amino acids. CDR1 is SGHAT and CDR2 is FQNNGV in the germline V gene. CDR3 residues: CASSLGTGTGANVLTF. In DNA, the CDR3 is TGTGCCAGCAGCTTAGGGACAGGGACTGGGGCCAACGTCCTGACTTTC.

This sequence joins TRBV6-6 and TRBJ2-7, with D hard to call. The germline V gene has CDR1 MNHNY and CDR2 SVGAGI (reference sequence). The CDR3 consists of 12 residues. V lost 6 bases, J lost 6 bases, and 12 bases lay in between. This CDR3 is CASSRLSPEQYF. In DNA, the CDR3 is TGTGCCAGCAGCCGACTTAGTCCCGAGCAGTACTTC.

In the case of this clone: One end of the junction is discordant with germline, which a read error may explain. This sequence joins TRBV7-7 and TRBJ2-1; 7 nucleotides match TRBD1. In germline, CDR1 is SSHAT, CDR2 FNYEAQ (reference sequence). CDR3 length equals 12 residues. This CDR3 is CASSPTGNEQFF. DNA for the CDR3: TGTGCTAGCAGCCCGACAGGGAATGAGCAGTTCTTC.

CDR3 sequence (DNA): TGTGCCAGTAGTATAGGTGCAGTTGGGAACACTGAAGCTTTCTTT. This codes for CASSIGAVGNTEAFF. The V gene is TRBV19, the J gene TRBJ1-1; D unclear. CDR1 LNHDA and CDR2 SQIVND come from the germline V gene (reference sequence). The CDR3 has 15 amino acids. V was clipped by 1 base and J by 1 base, with 10 bases between them.

Only one count was recorded for this clone. The chain is built from TRBV11-2 and TRBJ1-1; TRBD1 aligns across 9 bases. Germline CDR1 SGHAT, CDR2 FQNNGV. CDR3 length: 14 amino acids. With 4 bases clipped from V and 6 bases from J, the junction kept 6 bases outside the gene matches. CDR3 sequence (DNA): TGTGCCAGCAGCTCGGGACAGGGAGCCGCTGAAGCTTTCTTT. This translates into CASSSGQGAAEAFF.

The chain employs TRBV7-6 and TRBJ1-1, with TRBD1 identical over 8 bases. J lost 1 base, V lost 4 bases, and 5 bases had no gene match. The CDR3 runs to 15 residues. Looked up from germline, CDR1 is SGHVS and CDR2 is FNYEAQ. For the CDR3, the DNA is TGTGCCAGCAGCTCCTGGACAGGGAGGAACACTGAAGCTTTCTTT. It encodes CASSSWTGRNTEAFF. Variable domain in full (rest from reference TRBV7-6 and TRBJ1-1): GAGVSQSPRYKVTKRGQDVALRCDPISGHVSLYWYRQALGQGPEFLTYFNYEAQQDKSGLPNDRFSAERPEGSISTLTIQRTEQRDSAMYRCASSSWTGRNTEAFFGQGTRLTVV.

This chain joins TRBV6-5 and TRBJ1-1, with D possibly matching TRBD1 (5 bases). CDR1 and CDR2 (germline): MNHEY, SVGAGI. Trimming pared 4 bases from V and 4 bases from J, leaving 10 bases between. The CDR3 runs 13 residues. As DNA, the CDR3 is TGTGCCAGCAGTTTCAGGGTGACCACTGAAGCTTTCTTT. Its translation is CASSFRVTTEAFF.

This clone has just one count. The chain has TRBV5-1 and TRBJ2-2, with D unclear. Per germline, CDR1 SGHRS and CDR2 YFSETQ. The V gene lost 5 bases and the J gene lost 4 bases, with 9 bases spanning the gap. CDR3 size: 13 residues. CDR3 region: CASSPSFTGELFF. CDR3 bases: TGCGCCAGCAGTCCAAGCTTCACCGGGGAGCTGTTTTTT.

The chain has TRBV29-1 and TRBJ1-1, with 9 bases lining up with TRBD1. The CDR3 has 13 residues. Germline-derived CDR1 and CDR2 are SQVTM and ANQGSEA. J was trimmed by 1 base and V by 7 bases; bases with no gene match: 4. The CDR3 protein is CSARGQGNTEAFF. The CDR3 DNA reads TGCAGCGCCAGGGGACAGGGGAACACTGAAGCTTTCTTT.

The chain employs TRBV7-9 and TRBJ2-3; D not certain. Germline CDR1 is SEHNR and CDR2 is FQNEAQ (reference sequence). The V end was cut by 5 bases, the J end by 11 bases, with 11 bases between. The length of the CDR3 is 11 residues. CDR3 DNA: TGTGCCAGCAGCCCGATTACGGTGCAGTATTTT. It specifies CASSPITVQYF. Based on the CDR3 plus reference TRBV7-9 and TRBJ2-3, the full variable domain is DTGVSQNPRHKITKRGQNVTFRCDPISEHNRLYWYRQTLGQGPEFLTYFQNEAQLEKSRLLSDRFSAERPKGSFSTLEIQRTEQGDSAMYLCASSPITVQYFGPGTRLTVL.

This clone was seen only once. The chain employs TRBV18 and TRBJ2-3; 9 bases map to TRBD2. The CDR3 length is 15 residues. J gave up 0 bases and V 5 bases, and 3 bases lay outside the gene matches. The germline V gene encodes CDR1 KGHSH and CDR2 LQKENI. The CDR3 region has the DNA TGTGCCAGCTCATCGAGCGGGGGGAGCACAGATACGCAGTATTTT. Its translation is CASSSSGGSTDTQYF.

To note about this clone: The sample contains more than one DNA sequence encoding this CDR3. The rearrangement joins TRBV6-5 to TRBJ2-3, with D possibly matching TRBD2 (6 bases). Trimming left V 2 bases short and J 1 base short, with 13 bases between. Germline CDR1 MNHEY, CDR2 SVGAGI. The CDR3 covers 16 residues. CDR3 sequence: CASSYGSGGRTDTQYF. DNA for the CDR3: TGTGCCAGCAGTTACGGTAGCGGAGGACGCACAGATACGCAGTATTTT.

This clone came up once. The chain recombines TRBV10-2 with TRBJ2-1; 7 bases are a match to TRBD2. The V gene's germline CDR1 is WSHSY and CDR2 SAAADI. The V segment lost 5 bases and the J segment 0 bases; nucleotides outside the gene matches: 1. The CDR3 is 14 amino acids. CDR3 in amino acids: CASSPSGSYNEQFF. Here the CDR3 DNA reads TGCGCCAGCAGTCCTAGCGGCTCCTACAATGAGCAGTTCTTC.

This clone was seen just once. V is TRBV19 and J is TRBJ2-7; the match to TRBD1 covers 9 bases. Germline V gene lookup returns CDR1 LNHDA and CDR2 SQIVND (reference sequence). Trimming removed 5 bases from V and 4 bases from J; junction bases left unmatched: 9. CDR3 size: 15 residues. This CDR3 is CASSFRTGALYEQYF. The CDR3 DNA follows: TGTGCCAGTAGTTTTCGGACAGGGGCACTTTACGAGCAGTACTTC.

This sequence joins TRBV4-2 and TRBJ2-2; 11 positions match TRBD2. This CDR3 comprises 16 residues. Trimming took 6 bases from V and 3 from J; bases not matched to a gene: 6. CDR1 and CDR2 from the germline V gene are LGHNA and YNFKEQ. The CDR3 DNA is TGTGCCAGCAGTCCACTAGCGGGAGACTACACCGGGGAGCTGTTTTTT. It specifies CASSPLAGDYTGELFF.

The chain has TRBV19 and TRBJ1-1; tentatively, D is TRBD1 (6 bases). The V gene's germline CDR1 is LNHDA and CDR2 SQIVND (reference sequence). The CDR3 contains 18 residues. Deletions cut 9 bases from V and 1 base from J, with 27 bases between. CDR3 residues: CASSLHVVTGHRNTEAFF. For the CDR3, the DNA is TGTGCCAGCTCGTTACATGTAGTCACAGGGCACCGGAACACTGAAGCTTTCTTT.

The chain uses TRBV28 and TRBJ2-7; perhaps TRBD1 as D (6 bases). The germline gives CDR1 MDHEN, CDR2 SYDVKM. The CDR3 extends over 14 amino acids. V dropped 5 bases and J dropped 0 bases, with 11 bases sitting between them. The CDR3 DNA sequence: TGTGCCAGCAGTATCCGGGACAACTCCTACGAGCAGTACTTC. This gives the protein CASSIRDNSYEQYF.

The chain links TRBV7-2 to TRBJ1-2; TRBD1 matches 9 bases. Trimming cost V 3 bases and J 8 bases; bases outside gene matches: 7. This CDR3 is 14 amino acids long. In germline, CDR1 is SGHTA, CDR2 FQGNSA. The chain's CDR3 is CASSFVGQGGGYTF. The CDR3 nucleotides are TGTGCCAGCAGCTTCGTGGGACAGGGTGGGGGCTACACCTTC. Combining the CDR3 with reference TRBV7-2 and TRBJ1-2 gives the whole variable domain GAGVSQSPSNKVTEKGKDVELRCDPISGHTALYWYRQSLGQGLEFLIYFQGNSAPDKSGLPSDRFSAERTGGSVSTLTIQRTQQEDSAVYLCASSFVGQGGGYTFGSGTRLTVV.

This chain joins TRBV11-3 and TRBJ1-2; D is possibly TRBD1 (5 bases). The V end lost 3 bases, the J end lost 4 bases, and 15 bases lay between the germline ends. Per the germline V gene, CDR1 is SGHNT and CDR2 is YENEEA. The CDR3 spans 15 residues. CDR3 sequence (DNA): TGTGCCAGCAGCTTCAAGGTTGACAGAAGCTATGGCTACACCTTC. Residues: CASSFKVDRSYGYTF. The full variable domain, its missing parts supplied by reference TRBV11-3 and TRBJ1-2, is EAGVVQSPRYKIIEKKQPVAFWCNPISGHNTLYWYLQNLGQGPELLIRYENEEAVDDSQLPKDRFSAERLKGVDSTLKIQPAELGDSAVYLCASSFKVDRSYGYTFGSGTRLTVV.

This chain joins TRBV7-3 and TRBJ2-7; 7 bases match TRBD1. J lost 1 base, V lost 5 bases, and 5 bases had no gene match. In germline, CDR1 is SGHTA, CDR2 FQGTGA. This CDR3 contains 14 residues. The CDR3 reads CASSPRDRSYEQYF. CDR3 bases: TGTGCCAGCAGCCCCCGGGACAGATCCTACGAGCAGTACTTC.

V is TRBV25-1 and J is TRBJ2-1, with D perhaps TRBD1 (6 bases). V lost 4 bases, J lost 9 bases, and 22 bases lay in between. The CDR3 consists of 16 residues. Germline V gene sequence: CDR1 MGHDK, CDR2 SYGVNS. The DNA of the CDR3 is TGTGCCAGCAGTGGAGACCAGGGGAGTAACTGGGGTGAGCAGTTCTTC. This codes for CASSGDQGSNWGEQFF.

The V and J genes are TRBV5-1 and TRBJ2-3, with TRBD2 matching over 8 bases. CDR1 SGHRS and CDR2 YFSETQ come from the germline V gene. Trimming at V came to 7 bases and at J to 5 bases, leaving 3 bases not matched to a gene. The CDR3 loop spans 12 amino acids. CDR3 sequence (DNA): TGCGCCAGCGGGACTAGTCTAGATACGCAGTATTTT. Protein sequence: CASGTSLDTQYF. Using reference TRBV5-1 and TRBJ2-3 for the parts outside the CDR3, the full variable domain is KAGVTQTPRYLIKTRGQQVTLSCSPISGHRSVSWYQQTPGQGLQFLFEYFSETQRNKGNFPGRFSGRQFSNSRSEMNVSTLELGDSALYLCASGTSLDTQYFGPGTRLTVL.

The V call is TRBV19, the J call TRBJ2-3; D gene uncertain. This CDR3 spans 13 amino acids. Germline lookup yields CDR1 LNHDA and CDR2 SQIVND (reference sequence). V was trimmed by 7 bases and J by 0 bases, leaving 8 bases between them. For the CDR3, the DNA is TGTGCCAGTAAGTGGGCGAGCACAGATACGCAGTATTTT. As protein: CASKWASTDTQYF.